This T cell receptor (beta chain) was sequenced in a study of cytomegalovirus exposure and HLA in healthy donors. Study at large: Inside one of the first data releases sat some 85 million unique TCRs taken from HLA-typed donors.

The PCR made use of 60 Vbeta and 13 Jbeta primers. Repertoires were generated with immunoSEQ multiplex PCR, while TCRdb's copy carries only in-frame clones and drops some. The table has about 190,000 clones, roughly 77% seen once; the top ten hold 4.5% to 5.5%. This CDR3 is built from 13 residues. Trimming removed 6 bases from V and 3 bases from J, with 12 bases in between. CDR1 and CDR2 (germline): SGHAT, FQDESV (reference sequence). Sample: PBMCs. The TCR sequence derives from a man aged 30 to 45 in good health and CMV-seropositive. The chain combines TRBV11-1 with TRBJ2-7; possibly TRBD1 for D (5 bases). For the CDR3, the DNA is TGTGCCAGCAGTTCCCCAGGGATCTACGAGCAGTACTTC. Its translation: CASSSPGIYEQYF.